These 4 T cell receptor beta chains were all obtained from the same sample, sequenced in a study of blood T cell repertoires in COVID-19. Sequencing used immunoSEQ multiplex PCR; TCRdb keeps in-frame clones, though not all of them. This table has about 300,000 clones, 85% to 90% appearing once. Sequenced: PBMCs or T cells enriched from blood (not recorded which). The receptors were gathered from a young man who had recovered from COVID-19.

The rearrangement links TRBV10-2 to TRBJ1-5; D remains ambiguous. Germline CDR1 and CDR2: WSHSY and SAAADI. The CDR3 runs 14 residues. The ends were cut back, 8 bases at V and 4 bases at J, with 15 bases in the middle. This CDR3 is CASPSCEGNQPQHF. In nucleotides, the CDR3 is TGCGCCAGCCCTTCTTGTGAGGGTAATCAGCCCCAGCATTTT.

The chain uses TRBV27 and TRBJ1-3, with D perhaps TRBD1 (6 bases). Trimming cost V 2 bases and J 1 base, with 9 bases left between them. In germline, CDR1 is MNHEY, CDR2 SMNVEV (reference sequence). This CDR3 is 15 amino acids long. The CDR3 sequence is CASSLEGQSGNTIYF. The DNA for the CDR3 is TGTGCCAGCAGTTTAGAAGGACAGTCTGGAAACACCATATATTTT.

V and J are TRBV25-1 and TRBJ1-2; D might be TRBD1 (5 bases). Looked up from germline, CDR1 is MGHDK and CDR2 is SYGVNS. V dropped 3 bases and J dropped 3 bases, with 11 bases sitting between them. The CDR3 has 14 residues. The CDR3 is CASSDFGRDYGYTF. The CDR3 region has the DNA TGTGCCAGCAGTGACTTCGGCAGGGACTATGGCTACACCTTC.

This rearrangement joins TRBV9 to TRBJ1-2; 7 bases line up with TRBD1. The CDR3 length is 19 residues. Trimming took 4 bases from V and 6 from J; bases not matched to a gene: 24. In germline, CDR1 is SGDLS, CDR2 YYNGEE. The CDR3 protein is CASSREDSLQTGMNDGYTF. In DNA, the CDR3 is TGTGCCAGCAGCCGTGAGGATTCGTTACAGACAGGGATGAACGATGGCTACACCTTC.